This T cell receptor beta chain was recovered during a study of blood T cell repertoires in COVID-19. Study-wide background: Acute and convalescent COVID-19 specimens originated in the United States, Italy and Spain. Sample material is recorded as cDNA or gDNA derived from T cells, B-cell-depleted T cells, or PBMCs.

Per the study methods: Nucleated cell number was recorded as an estimate derived from reference gene primer amplification. Data came from immunoSEQ multiplex PCR; TCRdb stores just in-frame clones and leaves some out. That table gives V, J and clone size, and the DNA gave D and trimming. The table includes about 290,000 clones, around four fifths detected once. This CDR3 comprises 16 residues. Trimming shortened V by 0 bases and J by 7 bases, and 18 bases separated the two germline ends. Germline-derived CDR1 and CDR2 are MGHRA and YSYEKL. Sequenced sample: peripheral blood. This chain connects TRBV4-1 to TRBJ1-1; a possible D gene is TRBD1 (6 bases). The receptor's source is a woman in her fifties or sixties with active or convalescent COVID-19. CDR3 coding DNA: TGCGCCAGCAGCCAAGATAATCTACAGGGAGGGGTTGAAGCTTTCTTT. Encoded protein: CASSQDNLQGGVEAFF.